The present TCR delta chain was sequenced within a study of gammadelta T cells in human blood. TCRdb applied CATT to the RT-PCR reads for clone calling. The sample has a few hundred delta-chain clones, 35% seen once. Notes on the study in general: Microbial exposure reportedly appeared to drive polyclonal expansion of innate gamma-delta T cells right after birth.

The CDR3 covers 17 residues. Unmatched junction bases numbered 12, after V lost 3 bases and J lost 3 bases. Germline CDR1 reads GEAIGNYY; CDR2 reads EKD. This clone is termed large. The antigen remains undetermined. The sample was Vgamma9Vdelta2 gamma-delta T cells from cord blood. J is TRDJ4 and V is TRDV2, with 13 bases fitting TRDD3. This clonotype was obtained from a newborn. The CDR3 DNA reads TGTGCCTGTGACCCGCTATACCACTGGGGGATACGGGGACCCCTGATCTTT. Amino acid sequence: CACDPLYHWGIRGPLIF.